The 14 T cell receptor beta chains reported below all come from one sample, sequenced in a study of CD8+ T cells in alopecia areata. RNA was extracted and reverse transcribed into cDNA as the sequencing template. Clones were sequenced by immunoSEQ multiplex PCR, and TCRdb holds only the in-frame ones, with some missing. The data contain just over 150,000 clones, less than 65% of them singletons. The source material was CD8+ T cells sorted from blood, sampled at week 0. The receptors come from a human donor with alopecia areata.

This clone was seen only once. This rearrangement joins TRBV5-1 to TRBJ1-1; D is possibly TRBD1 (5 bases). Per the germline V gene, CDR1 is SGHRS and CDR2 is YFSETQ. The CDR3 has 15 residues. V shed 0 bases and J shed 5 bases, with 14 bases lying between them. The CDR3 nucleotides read TGCGCCAGCAGCTTGGCCGGAGAGGGGATTACTGAAGCTTTCTTT. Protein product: CASSLAGEGITEAFF.

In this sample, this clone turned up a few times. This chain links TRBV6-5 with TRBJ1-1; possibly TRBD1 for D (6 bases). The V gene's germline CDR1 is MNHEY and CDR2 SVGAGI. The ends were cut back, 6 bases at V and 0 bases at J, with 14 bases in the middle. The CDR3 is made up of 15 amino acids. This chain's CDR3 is CASSWTVAMNTEAFF. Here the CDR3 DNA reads TGTGCCAGCAGCTGGACAGTGGCCATGAACACTGAAGCTTTCTTT.

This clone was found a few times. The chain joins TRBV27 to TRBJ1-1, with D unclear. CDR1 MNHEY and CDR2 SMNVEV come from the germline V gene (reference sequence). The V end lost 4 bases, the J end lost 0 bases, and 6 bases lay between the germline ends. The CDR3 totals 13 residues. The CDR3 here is CASSSQVNTEAFF. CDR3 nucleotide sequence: TGTGCCAGCAGTTCCCAAGTGAACACTGAAGCTTTCTTT.

For the CDR3, the DNA is TGTGCCTGGAGTGACCGGGACACCTATGGCTACACCTTC. Its protein product is CAWSDRDTYGYTF. This chain joins TRBV30 and TRBJ1-2; D is possibly TRBD1 (6 bases). Trimming stripped 1 base from V and 4 bases from J, with 10 bases between. This CDR3 spans 13 amino acids. Per the germline V gene, CDR1 is GTSNPN and CDR2 is SVGIG (reference sequence).

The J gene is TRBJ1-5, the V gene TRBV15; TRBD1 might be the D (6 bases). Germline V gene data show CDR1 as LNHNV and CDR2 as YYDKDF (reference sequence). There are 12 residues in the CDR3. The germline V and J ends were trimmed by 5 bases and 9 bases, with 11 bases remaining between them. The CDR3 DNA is TGTGCCACCAGCCCGACAGGAGTGCCCCAGCATTTT. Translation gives CATSPTGVPQHF.

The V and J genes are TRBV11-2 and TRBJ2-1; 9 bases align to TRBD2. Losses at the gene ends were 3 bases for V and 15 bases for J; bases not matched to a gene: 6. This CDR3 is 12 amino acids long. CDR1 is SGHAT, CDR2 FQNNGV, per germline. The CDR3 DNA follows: TGTGCCAGCAGCTTGATGGCGGGGGGGCTGTTCTTC. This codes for CASSLMAGGLFF.

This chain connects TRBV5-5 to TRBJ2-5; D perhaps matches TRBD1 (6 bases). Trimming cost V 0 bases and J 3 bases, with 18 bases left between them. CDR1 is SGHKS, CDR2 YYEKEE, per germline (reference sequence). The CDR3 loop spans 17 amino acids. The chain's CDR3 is CASSLDARTAKKETQYF. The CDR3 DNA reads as TGTGCCAGCAGCTTGGACGCTAGGACAGCAAAAAAAGAGACCCAGTACTTC.

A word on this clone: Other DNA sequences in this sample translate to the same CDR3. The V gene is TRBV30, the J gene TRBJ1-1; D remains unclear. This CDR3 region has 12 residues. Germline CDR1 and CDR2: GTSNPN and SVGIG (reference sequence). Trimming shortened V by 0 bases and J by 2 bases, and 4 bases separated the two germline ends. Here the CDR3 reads CAWSVSNTEAFF. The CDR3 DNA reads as TGTGCCTGGAGTGTAAGTAACACTGAAGCTTTCTTT.

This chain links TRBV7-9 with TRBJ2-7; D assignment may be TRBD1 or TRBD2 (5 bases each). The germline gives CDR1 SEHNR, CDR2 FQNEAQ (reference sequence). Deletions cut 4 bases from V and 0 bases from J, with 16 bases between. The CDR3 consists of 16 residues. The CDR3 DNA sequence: TGTGCCAGCAGCTCTCATCCCCGGGACGGCTCCTACGAGCAGTACTTC. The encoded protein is CASSSHPRDGSYEQYF.

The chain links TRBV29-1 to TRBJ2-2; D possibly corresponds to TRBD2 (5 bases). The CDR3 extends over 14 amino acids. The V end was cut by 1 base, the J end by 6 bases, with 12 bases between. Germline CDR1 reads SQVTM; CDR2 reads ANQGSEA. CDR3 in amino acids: CSVEVGSVAGELFF. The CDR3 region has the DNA TGCAGCGTTGAAGTTGGTAGCGTTGCCGGGGAGCTGTTTTTT.

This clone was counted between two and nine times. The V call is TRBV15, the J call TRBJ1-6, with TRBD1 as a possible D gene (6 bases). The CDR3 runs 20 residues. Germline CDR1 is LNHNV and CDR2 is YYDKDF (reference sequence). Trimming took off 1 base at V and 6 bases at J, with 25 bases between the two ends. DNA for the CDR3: TGTGCCACCAGCAGAGTGTGGTGGGACACCTCCGAGTCTGGTAATTCACCCCTCCACTTT. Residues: CATSRVWWDTSESGNSPLHF.

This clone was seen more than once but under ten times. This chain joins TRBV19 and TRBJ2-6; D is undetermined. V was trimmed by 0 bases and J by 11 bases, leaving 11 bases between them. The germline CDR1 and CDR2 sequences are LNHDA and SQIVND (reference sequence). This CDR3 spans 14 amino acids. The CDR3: CASSIEPGLDVLTF. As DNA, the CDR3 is TGTGCCAGTAGTATAGAACCAGGTCTGGACGTCCTGACTTTC. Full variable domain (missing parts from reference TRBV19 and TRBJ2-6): DGGITQSPKYLFRKEGQNVTLSCEQNLNHDAMYWYRQDPGQGLRLIYYSQIVNDFQKGDIAEGYSVSREKKESFPLTVTSAQKNPTAFYLCASSIEPGLDVLTFGAGSRLTVL.

CDR3 sequence reads: CASGSSGVGTGELFF. The CDR3 DNA sequence: TGTGCCAGTGGGAGCTCAGGGGTTGGCACCGGGGAGCTGTTTTTT. The rearrangement links TRBV25-1 to TRBJ2-2; D is perhaps TRBD1 (6 bases). Looked up from germline, CDR1 is MGHDK and CDR2 is SYGVNS. The CDR3 contains 15 residues. The V end was cut by 9 bases, the J end by 4 bases, with 18 bases between.

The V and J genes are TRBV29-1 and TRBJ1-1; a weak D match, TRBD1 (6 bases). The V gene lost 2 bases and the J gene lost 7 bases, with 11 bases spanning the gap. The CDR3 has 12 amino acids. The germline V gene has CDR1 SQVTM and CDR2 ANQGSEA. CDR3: CSVEYRDGEAFF. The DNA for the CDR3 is TGCAGCGTTGAATACAGGGATGGTGAAGCTTTCTTT.